A selection of T cell receptor beta chains follows, all from one sample in a study of CD8+CD57+ T cells in acquired aplastic anemia. Each CDR3 protein gets one entry after TCRdb re-called the reads with MiXCR. The data contain roughly 420,000 distinct CDR3 sequences, about two thirds of them singletons. Sequencing was carried out using sorted CD4+, CD8+, or CD8+CD57+ T cells (not recorded which) from PBMCs. Receptors were obtained from a human donor in good health, serving as a control. CDR3s include the opening cysteine and the closing phenylalanine or tryptophan. Fields, in order: V gene, J gene, D gene, clone size, CDR3 DNA, CDR3 protein. D genes are given only for firm matches. Only some rows state a clone size, as once, few, many or a class for expanded clones.

>TRBV7-8|TRBJ2-7|NA|NA
TGTGCCAGCAGCTATCCCCTCGGGGGAAACGAGCAGTACTTC
CASSYPLGGNEQYF
>TRBV11-2|TRBJ2-6|NA|NA
TGTGCCAGCAGTCGCCCGCCCACTTGGGCCAACGTCCTGACTTTC
CASSRPPTWANVLTF
>TRBV7-8|TRBJ2-3|NA|NA
TGTGCCAGCAGCGCGCAGGGAGGTCGGCCCCAGTATTTT
CASSAQGGRPQYF
>TRBV5-4|TRBJ1-1|TRBD1|NA
TGTGCCAGCAGCTTGGCACAGGGGGGAAACACTGAAGCTTTCTTT
CASSLAQGGNTEAFF
>TRBV7-2|TRBJ2-7|TRBD1|NA
TGTGCCAGCAGCTTCAGGGGGAGCTACGAGGAGTACTTC
CASSFRGSYEEYF
>TRBV10-3|TRBJ2-5|NA|many
TGTGCCATCACGCCCAATGGGCAGCAAGAGACCCAGTACTTC
CAITPNGQQETQYF
>TRBV7-2|TRBJ1-3|NA|NA
TGTGCCAGCAGCGCCAAGGGGAGCTATGGAAACACCATATATTTT
CASSAKGSYGNTIYF
>TRBV29-1|TRBJ1-5|NA|NA
TGCAGCGTTGTGGACCTCGATCAGCCCAAGCATTTT
CSVVDLDQPKHF
>TRBV20-1|TRBJ2-1|NA|NA
TGCAGTGCGCCCGTTTCAGGGGGGAGCTCCTACAATGAGCAGTTCTTC
CSAPVSGGSSYNEQFF
>TRBV10-1|TRBJ2-7|NA|NA
TGCGCCAGACACGGAGGGAGCTCCTACGAGCAGTACTTC
CARHGGSSYEQYF
>TRBV19|TRBJ1-2|NA|many
TGTGCCAGTAGTATTCGGGGAAATTCGGATTATGGCTACACCTTC
CASSIRGNSDYGYTF
>TRBV7-2|TRBJ1-2|TRBD1|many
TGTGCCAGCAGCTTGACAGGGGGCGCCGACTATGGCTACACCTTC
CASSLTGGADYGYTF
>TRBV11-1|TRBJ1-6|NA|NA
TGTGCCAGCAGCCCCCCCGGGGCAGCACCCCTCCACTTT
CASSPPGAAPLHF
>TRBV29-1|TRBJ2-1|TRBD2|NA
TGCAGCGTTCCCGCGGGACTAGCGGGTTTCGACAATGAGCAGTTCTTC
CSVPAGLAGFDNEQFF
>TRBV7-2|TRBJ2-1|NA|NA
TGTGCCAGCAGCTTATCGGGGGTACAAAATGAGCAGTTCTTC
CASSLSGVQNEQFF
>TRBV20-1|TRBJ2-2|NA|NA
TGCAGTGCTGGAGTCGCCGGGCGGATCGCCGGGGAGCTGTTTTTT
CSAGVAGRIAGELFF
>TRBV11-1|TRBJ2-5|TRBD2|NA
TGCGCCAGCAGCTCCGGGACTAGCGGGAAAGAGACCCAGTACTTC
CASSSGTSGKETQYF
>TRBV7-3|TRBJ2-1|TRBD2|NA
TGTGCCAGCAGCTTTCCTAGCGGTCGCTCCTACAATAAGCAGTTCTTC
CASSFPSGRSYNKQFF
>TRBV7-3|TRBJ1-3|TRBD1|NA
TGTGCCAGCAGTACAGGGGAGGCTGGAGACAACATATATTTT
CASSTGEAGDNIYF
>TRBV19|TRBJ1-2|NA|NA
TGTGCCAGTAGTATAGGAGGGGGGCCGGCTGGCTACACCTTC
CASSIGGGPAGYTF
>TRBV5-8|TRBJ1-6|NA|NA
TGTGCCAGCAGCTTCCATTCTTTAGGGGATTCACCCCTCCACTTT
CASSFHSLGDSPLHF
>TRBV7-2|TRBJ1-4|NA|NA
TGTGCCAGCAGCTTAGCGCTGGTTCCAGGGACCTACGAGTTTTTT
CASSLALVPGTYEFF
>TRBV5-4|TRBJ2-1|NA|NA
TGTGCCAGCAGGGTGAAAAGGTACAATGAGCAGTTCTTC
CASRVKRYNEQFF
>TRBV20-1|TRBJ1-6|NA|NA
TGCAGGGGGACACGGGGGAATCGAAACACACCCCTCCACTTT
CRGTRGNRNTPLHF
>TRBV5-4|TRBJ2-5|TRBD1|NA
TGTGCCAGCAGCTCGGGACAGCACCAAGAGACCCAGTACTTC
CASSSGQHQETQYF
>TRBV9|TRBJ1-2|NA|many
TGTGCCAGCAGCGTGGGAACGGTTGATGGCTACACCTTC
CASSVGTVDGYTF
>TRBV7-9|TRBJ1-5|NA|NA
TGTGCCAGCAGCCGAGGTCCAGTGGCGGATACGTATCAGCCCCAGCATTTT
CASSRGPVADTYQPQHF
>TRBV3-1|TRBJ2-5|TRBD2|NA
TGTGCCAGCAGCCCGGTAGCGGGGTTGGAGACCCAGTACTTC
CASSPVAGLETQYF
>TRBV30|TRBJ1-5|NA|many
TGTGCCTGGAGTGTACCCAGGGCGAATCAGCCCCAGCATTTT
CAWSVPRANQPQHF
>TRBV7-2|TRBJ2-7|NA|many
TGTGCCAGCAGCCTTACCACCTACGAGCAGTACTTC
CASSLTTYEQYF
>TRBV6-1|TRBJ1-5|NA|once
TGTGCCAGCAGTTCCCCGACGTTCGCTACGGATCAGCCCCAGCATTTT
CASSSPTFATDQPQHF
>TRBV7-2|TRBJ2-1|NA|NA
TGTGCCAGCAGCTTAGGCTGGGATCGAAAAGATACGCAGTTCTTC
CASSLGWDRKDTQFF
>TRBV7-2|TRBJ2-2|TRBD1|NA
TGTGCCAGCAGCCCTTTCCGGGACAGGGTTGTGAGAGACTTT
CASSPFRDRVVRDF
>TRBV12-3/TRBV12-4|TRBJ1-5|NA|NA
TGTGCCAGCACCGAAGGGGGGGCTAGCAATCAGCCCCAGCATTTT
CASTEGGASNQPQHF
>TRBV24-1|TRBJ2-7|NA|NA
TGTGCCAGCAGTGTGCCCGCGGGGGCTTCCGAGCAGTACTTC
CASSVPAGASEQYF
>TRBV7-8|TRBJ1-2|NA|NA
TGTGCCAGCACCAGGGTTGAGGAGGCGGATGGCTTC
CASTRVEEADGF
>TRBV20-1|TRBJ1-1|NA|many
TGCAGTGCCGGCAGGGGAACTGGGTTTAATGAAGCTTTCTTT
CSAGRGTGFNEAFF
>TRBV10-3|TRBJ1-6|NA|NA
TGTGCCACCCTTTCGGGTGAGCTCTATAGTTCACCCCTCCACTTT
CATLSGELYSSPLHF
>TRBV29-1|TRBJ2-7|NA|NA
TGCAGCGGCCGCAGGGGTCACGAGCAGCACTTC
CSGRRGHEQHF